This entry describes one T cell receptor beta chain. As originally analysed: Clinicopathological groups of papillary thyroid cancer showed CDR3 differences that were used to build a distant-metastasis classifier. With MiXCR, TCRdb reprocessed the PCR reads. These V and J calls originate from TCRdb's pipeline instead of the authors' own analysis. Of roughly 14,000 clones in the sample, about 32% were seen once. CDR3 length: 13 amino acids. Trimming removed 1 base at V and 7 bases at J, with 5 bases between. Germline V gene lookup returns CDR1 LGHNA and CDR2 YSLEER. The record originates from a study of metastatic and nonmetastatic thyroid tumors. Whole-study context: Patients with malignant and benign thyroid disease provided blood and tumor or nodule tissue, whose repertoires were compared.

Thyroid surgery was performed in patients who had received no treatment beforehand. The sample taken for sequencing was tumor tissue. The receptor was derived from a male donor with papillary thyroid cancer or a benign thyroid nodule (not recorded which). Some clones in this sample may be carry-over from other donors' samples. V usage is TRBV4-3 and J usage is TRBJ1-6, with unresolved D. CDR3 sequence (DNA): TGCGCCAGCAGCCAAGGGGGAAATTCACCCCTCCACTTT. It codes for CASSQGGNSPLHF.